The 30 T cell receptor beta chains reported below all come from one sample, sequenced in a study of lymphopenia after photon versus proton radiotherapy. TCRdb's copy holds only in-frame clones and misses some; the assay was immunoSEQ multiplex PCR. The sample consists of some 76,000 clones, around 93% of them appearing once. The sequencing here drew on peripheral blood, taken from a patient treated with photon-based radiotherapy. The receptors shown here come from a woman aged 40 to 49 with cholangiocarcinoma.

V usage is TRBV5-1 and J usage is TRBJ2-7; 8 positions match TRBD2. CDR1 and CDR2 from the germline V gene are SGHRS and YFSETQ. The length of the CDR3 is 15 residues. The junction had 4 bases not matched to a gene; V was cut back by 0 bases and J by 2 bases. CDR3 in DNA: TGCGCCAGCAGCTTGGCCGGGGGGGTCCCCTACGAGCAGTACTTC. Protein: CASSLAGGVPYEQYF.

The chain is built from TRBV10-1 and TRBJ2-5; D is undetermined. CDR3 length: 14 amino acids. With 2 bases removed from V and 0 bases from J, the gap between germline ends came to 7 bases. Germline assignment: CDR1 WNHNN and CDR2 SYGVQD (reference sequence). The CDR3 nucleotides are TGCGCCAGCAGTGAGGGGAAGAACCAAGAGACCCAGTACTTC. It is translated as CASSEGKNQETQYF.

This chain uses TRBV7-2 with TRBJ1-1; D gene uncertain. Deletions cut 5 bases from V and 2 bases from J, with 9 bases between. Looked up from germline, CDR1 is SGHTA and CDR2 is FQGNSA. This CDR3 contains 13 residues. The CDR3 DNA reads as TGTGCCAGCAGCAAGTGGCTAAACACTGAAGCTTTCTTT. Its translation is CASSKWLNTEAFF.

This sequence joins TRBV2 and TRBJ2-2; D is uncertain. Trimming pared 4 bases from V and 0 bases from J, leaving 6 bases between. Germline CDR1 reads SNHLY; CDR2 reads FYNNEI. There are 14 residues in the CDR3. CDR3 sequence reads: CASSGQSNTGELFF. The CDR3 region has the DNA TGTGCCAGCAGTGGGCAATCGAACACCGGGGAGCTGTTTTTT.

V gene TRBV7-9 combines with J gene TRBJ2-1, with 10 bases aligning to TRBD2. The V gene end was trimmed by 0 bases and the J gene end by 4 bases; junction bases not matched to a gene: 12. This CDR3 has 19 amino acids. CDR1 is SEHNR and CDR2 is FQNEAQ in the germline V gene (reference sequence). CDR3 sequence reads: CASSLARGTSGVAYNEQFF. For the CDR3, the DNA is TGTGCCAGCAGCTTAGCGAGGGGTACTAGCGGGGTGGCGTACAATGAGCAGTTCTTC.

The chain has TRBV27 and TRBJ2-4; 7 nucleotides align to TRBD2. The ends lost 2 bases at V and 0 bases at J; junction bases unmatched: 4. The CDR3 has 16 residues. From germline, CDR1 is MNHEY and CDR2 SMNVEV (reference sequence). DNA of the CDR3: TGTGCCAGCAGTTTAATGGTAGCGGGAGCCAAAAACATTCAGTACTTC. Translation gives CASSLMVAGAKNIQYF.

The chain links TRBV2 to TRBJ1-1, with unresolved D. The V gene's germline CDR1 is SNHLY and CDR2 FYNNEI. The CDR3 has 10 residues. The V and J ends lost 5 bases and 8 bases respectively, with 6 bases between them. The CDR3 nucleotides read TGTGCCAGCAGTTTAAACGAAGCTTTCTTT. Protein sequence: CASSLNEAFF.

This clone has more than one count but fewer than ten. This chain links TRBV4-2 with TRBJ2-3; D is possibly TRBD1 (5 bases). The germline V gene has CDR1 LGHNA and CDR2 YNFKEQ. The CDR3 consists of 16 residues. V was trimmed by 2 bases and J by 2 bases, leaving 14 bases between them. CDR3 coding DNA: TGTGCCAGCAGCCAATCTGAGGAGACAGCCACAGATACGCAGTATTTT. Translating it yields CASSQSEETATDTQYF.

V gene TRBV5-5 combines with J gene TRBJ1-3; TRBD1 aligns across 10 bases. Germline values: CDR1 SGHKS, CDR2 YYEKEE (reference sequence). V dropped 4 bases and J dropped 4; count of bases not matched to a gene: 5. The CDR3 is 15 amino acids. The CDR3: CASSQPGQGGNTIYF. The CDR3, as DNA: TGTGCCAGCAGCCAACCGGGACAGGGGGGAAACACCATATATTTT.

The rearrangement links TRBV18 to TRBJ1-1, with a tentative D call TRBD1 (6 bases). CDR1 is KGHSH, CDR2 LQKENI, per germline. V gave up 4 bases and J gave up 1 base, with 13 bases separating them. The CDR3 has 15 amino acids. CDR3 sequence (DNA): TGTGCCAGCTCACTCGGCCTACAGGGGAACACTGAAGCTTTCTTT. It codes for CASSLGLQGNTEAFF.

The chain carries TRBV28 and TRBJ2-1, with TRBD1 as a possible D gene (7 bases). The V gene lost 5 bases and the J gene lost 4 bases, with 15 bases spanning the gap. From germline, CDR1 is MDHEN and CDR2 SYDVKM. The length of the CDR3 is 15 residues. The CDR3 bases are TGTGCCAGCAGTGCAGCAGGGGGGACTTACAATGAGCAGTTCTTC. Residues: CASSAAGGTYNEQFF.

This CDR3 reads CASSARGDRDVWRNTIYF. The CDR3, as DNA: TGTGCCAGCAGCGCCCGGGGGGACAGGGATGTTTGGAGGAACACCATATATTTT. The V and J genes are TRBV9 and TRBJ1-3, with TRBD1 matching over 9 bases. This CDR3 is built from 18 residues. The V and J ends lost 3 bases and 7 bases, in that order; junction bases with no gene match: 17. Germline assignment: CDR1 SGDLS and CDR2 YYNGEE. Variable domain in full (rest from reference TRBV9 and TRBJ1-3): DSGVTQTPKHLITATGQRVTLRCSPRSGDLSVYWYQQSLDQGLQFLIQYYNGEERAKGNILERFSAQQFPDLHSELNLSSLELGDSALYFCASSARGDRDVWRNTIYFGEGSWLTVV.

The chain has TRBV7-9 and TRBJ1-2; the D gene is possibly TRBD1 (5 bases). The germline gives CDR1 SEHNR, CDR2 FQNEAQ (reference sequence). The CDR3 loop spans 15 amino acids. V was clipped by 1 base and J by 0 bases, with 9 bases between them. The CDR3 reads CASSLDGRANYGYTF. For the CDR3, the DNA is TGTGCCAGCAGCTTAGATGGCAGGGCTAACTATGGCTACACCTTC.

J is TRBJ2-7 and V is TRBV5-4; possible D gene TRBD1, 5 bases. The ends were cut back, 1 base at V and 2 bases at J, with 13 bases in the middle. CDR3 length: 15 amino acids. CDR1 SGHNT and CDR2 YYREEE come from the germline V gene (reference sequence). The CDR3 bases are TGTGCCAGCAGCTTGATGGCCCAGGGAACCTACGAGCAGTACTTC. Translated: CASSLMAQGTYEQYF.

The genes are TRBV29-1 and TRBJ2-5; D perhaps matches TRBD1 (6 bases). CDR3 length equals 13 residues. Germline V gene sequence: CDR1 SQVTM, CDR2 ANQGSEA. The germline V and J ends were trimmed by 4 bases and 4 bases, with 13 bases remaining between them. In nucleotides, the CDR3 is TGCAGCGTTGCAGCAGGGGTAATAGAGACCCAGTACTTC. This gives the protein CSVAAGVIETQYF.

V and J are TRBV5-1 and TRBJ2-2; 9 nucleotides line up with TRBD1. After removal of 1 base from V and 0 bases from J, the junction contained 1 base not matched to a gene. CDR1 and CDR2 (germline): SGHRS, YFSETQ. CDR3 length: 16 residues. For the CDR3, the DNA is TGCGCCAGCAGCTTGACAGGGGGCTCGAACACCGGGGAGCTGTTTTTT. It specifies CASSLTGGSNTGELFF.

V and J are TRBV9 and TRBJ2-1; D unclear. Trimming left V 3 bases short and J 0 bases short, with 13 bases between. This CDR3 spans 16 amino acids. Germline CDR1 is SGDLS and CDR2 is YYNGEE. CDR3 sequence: CASSAPIPSSYNEQFF. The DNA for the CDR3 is TGTGCCAGCAGCGCCCCGATCCCGAGCTCCTACAATGAGCAGTTCTTC.

The CDR3: CASATGLNNQPQHF. CDR3 coding DNA: TGTGCCAGCGCCACAGGGTTGAACAATCAGCCCCAGCATTTT. This rearrangement joins TRBV27 to TRBJ1-5, with D possibly matching TRBD1 (6 bases). Deletions cut 8 bases from V and 3 bases from J, with 14 bases between. Germline V gene lookup returns CDR1 MNHEY and CDR2 SMNVEV (reference sequence). The CDR3 has 14 residues.

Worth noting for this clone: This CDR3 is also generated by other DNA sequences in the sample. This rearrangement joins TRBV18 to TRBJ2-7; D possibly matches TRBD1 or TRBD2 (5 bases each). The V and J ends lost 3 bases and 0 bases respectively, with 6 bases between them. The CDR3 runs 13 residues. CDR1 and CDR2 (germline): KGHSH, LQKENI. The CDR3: CASSPGTSYEQYF. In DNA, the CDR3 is TGTGCCAGCTCACCCGGGACCTCCTACGAGCAGTACTTC.

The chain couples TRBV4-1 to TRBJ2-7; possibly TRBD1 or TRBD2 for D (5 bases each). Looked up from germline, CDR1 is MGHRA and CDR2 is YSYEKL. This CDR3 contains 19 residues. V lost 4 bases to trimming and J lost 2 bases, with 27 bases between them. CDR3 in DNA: TGCGCCAGCAGCCCCCGAGGGGATGGAAATCGAGTCAAGGCCTACGAGCAGTACTTC. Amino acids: CASSPRGDGNRVKAYEQYF.

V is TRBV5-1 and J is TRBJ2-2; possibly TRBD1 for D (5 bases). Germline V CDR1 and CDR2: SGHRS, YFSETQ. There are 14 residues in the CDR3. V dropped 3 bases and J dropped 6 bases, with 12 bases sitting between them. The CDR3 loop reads CASSSRDVAGELFF. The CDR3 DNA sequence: TGCGCCAGCAGCTCCAGGGATGTCGCCGGGGAGCTGTTTTTT.

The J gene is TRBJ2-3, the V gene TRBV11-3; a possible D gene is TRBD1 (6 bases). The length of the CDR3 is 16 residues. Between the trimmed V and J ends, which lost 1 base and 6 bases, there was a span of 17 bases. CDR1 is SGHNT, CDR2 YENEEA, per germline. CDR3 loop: CASSLGQGNPQDTQYF. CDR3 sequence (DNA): TGTGCCAGCAGCTTAGGGCAGGGGAACCCACAGGATACGCAGTATTTT. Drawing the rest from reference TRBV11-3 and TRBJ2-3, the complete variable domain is EAGVVQSPRYKIIEKKQPVAFWCNPISGHNTLYWYLQNLGQGPELLIRYENEEAVDDSQLPKDRFSAERLKGVDSTLKIQPAELGDSAVYLCASSLGQGNPQDTQYFGPGTRLTVL.

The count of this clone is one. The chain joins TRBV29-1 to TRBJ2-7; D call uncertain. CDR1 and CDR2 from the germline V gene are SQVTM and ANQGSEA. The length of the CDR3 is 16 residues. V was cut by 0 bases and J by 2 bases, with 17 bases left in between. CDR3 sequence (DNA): TGCAGCGTTGAAGATGCTATTGACGGTAGGACCTACGAGCAGTACTTC. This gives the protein CSVEDAIDGRTYEQYF.

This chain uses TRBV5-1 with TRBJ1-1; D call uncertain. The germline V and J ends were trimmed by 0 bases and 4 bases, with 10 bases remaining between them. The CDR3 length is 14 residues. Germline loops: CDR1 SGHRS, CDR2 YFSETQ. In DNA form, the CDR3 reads TGCGCCAGCAGCTTGGACAGACAAATCACTGAAGCTTTCTTT. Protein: CASSLDRQITEAFF.

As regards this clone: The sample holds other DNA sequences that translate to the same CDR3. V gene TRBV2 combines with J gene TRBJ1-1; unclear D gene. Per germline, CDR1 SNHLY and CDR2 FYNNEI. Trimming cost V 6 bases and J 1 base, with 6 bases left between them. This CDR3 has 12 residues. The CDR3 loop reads CASSPRNTEAFF. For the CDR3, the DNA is TGTGCCAGCAGCCCCAGGAACACTGAAGCTTTCTTT.

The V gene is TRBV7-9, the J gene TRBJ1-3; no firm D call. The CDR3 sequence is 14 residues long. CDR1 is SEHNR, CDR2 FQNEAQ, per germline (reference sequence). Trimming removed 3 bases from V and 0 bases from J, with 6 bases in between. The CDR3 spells CASSFTLSGNTIYF. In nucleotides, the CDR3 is TGTGCCAGCAGCTTCACACTCTCTGGAAACACCATATATTTT.

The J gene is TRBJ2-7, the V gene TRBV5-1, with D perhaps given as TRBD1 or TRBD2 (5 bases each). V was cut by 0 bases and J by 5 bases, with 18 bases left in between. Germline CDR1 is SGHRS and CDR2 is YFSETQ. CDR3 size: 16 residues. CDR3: CASSLDLWDGRNEQYF. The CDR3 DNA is TGCGCCAGCAGCTTGGATTTATGGGACGGCCGAAACGAGCAGTACTTC. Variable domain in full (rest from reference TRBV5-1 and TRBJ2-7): KAGVTQTPRYLIKTRGQQVTLSCSPISGHRSVSWYQQTPGQGLQFLFEYFSETQRNKGNFPGRFSGRQFSNSRSEMNVSTLELGDSALYLCASSLDLWDGRNEQYFGPGTRLTVT.

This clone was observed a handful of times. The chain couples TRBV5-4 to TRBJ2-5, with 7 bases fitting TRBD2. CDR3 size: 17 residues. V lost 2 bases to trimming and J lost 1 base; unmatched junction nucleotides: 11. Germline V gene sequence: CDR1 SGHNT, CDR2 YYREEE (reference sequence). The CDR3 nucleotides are TGTGCCAGCAGCTTTGGTCGAGCGGGGCGGAGCCAAGAGACCCAGTACTTC. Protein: CASSFGRAGRSQETQYF.

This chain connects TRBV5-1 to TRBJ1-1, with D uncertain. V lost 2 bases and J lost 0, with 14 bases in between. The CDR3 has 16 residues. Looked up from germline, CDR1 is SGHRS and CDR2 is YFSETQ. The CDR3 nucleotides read TGCGCCAGCAGCTTTCGTTCTACACCCATGAACACTGAAGCTTTCTTT. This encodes CASSFRSTPMNTEAFF.

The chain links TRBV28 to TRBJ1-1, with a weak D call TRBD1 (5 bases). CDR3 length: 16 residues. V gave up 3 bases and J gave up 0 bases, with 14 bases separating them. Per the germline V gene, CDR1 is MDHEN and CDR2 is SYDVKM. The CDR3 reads CASSFRPQVMNTEAFF. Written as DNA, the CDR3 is TGTGCCAGCAGTTTCCGTCCACAGGTGATGAACACTGAAGCTTTCTTT.